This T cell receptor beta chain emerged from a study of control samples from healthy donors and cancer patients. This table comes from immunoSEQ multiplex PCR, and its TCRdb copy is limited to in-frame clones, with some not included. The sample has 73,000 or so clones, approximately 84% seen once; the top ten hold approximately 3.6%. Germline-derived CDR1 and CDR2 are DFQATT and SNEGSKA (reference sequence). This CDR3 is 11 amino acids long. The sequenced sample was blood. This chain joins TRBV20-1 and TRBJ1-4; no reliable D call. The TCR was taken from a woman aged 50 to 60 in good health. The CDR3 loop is CVPSTNEKLFF. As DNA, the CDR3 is TGCGTCCCGTCAACTAATGAAAAACTGTTTTTT.